The 6 T cell receptor beta chains reported below all come from one sample, sequenced in a study of cytotoxic CD8 clonotypes in ibrutinib-treated CLL. Using immunoSEQ multiplex PCR, the repertoire was profiled, and TCRdb retains in-frame clones only, with some absent. This table holds some 140,000 clones, about 85% found once. The sample here was PBMCs, taken after 24 months of ibrutinib treatment. The source is a human donor with chronic lymphocytic leukemia.

The J gene is TRBJ2-2, the V gene TRBV5-1; tentative D call: TRBD1 (5 bases). V was cut by 0 bases and J by 4 bases, with 7 bases left in between. The CDR3 loop spans 14 amino acids. Germline V gene data show CDR1 as SGHRS and CDR2 as YFSETQ. The CDR3 here is CASSLGQGTGELFF. The CDR3 DNA reads as TGCGCCAGCAGCTTGGGGCAGGGCACCGGGGAGCTGTTTTTT.

With respect to this clone: A junction boundary mismatches the germline segment, possibly from a read error. The chain uses TRBV7-2 and TRBJ1-2, with D possibly matching TRBD1 (5 bases). Germline V gene sequence: CDR1 SGHTA, CDR2 FQGNSA. This CDR3 contains 17 residues. The CDR3 region has the DNA TGTGCCAGCAGCTCCGCGGGGGATAGGGGCCGTAACGATGGCTACACCTTC. Translated, it gives CASSSAGDRGRNDGYTF.

The gene calls are TRBV5-6 and TRBJ2-3; 15 bases line up with TRBD2. V shed 2 bases, J shed 4 bases, and the junction held 5 bases outside the gene matches. Germline-derived CDR1 and CDR2 are SGHDT and YYEEEE. There are 17 residues in the CDR3. CDR3 sequence: CASSLRTSGGAADTQYF. CDR3 DNA: TGTGCCAGCAGCTTAAGGACTAGCGGGGGGGCCGCAGATACGCAGTATTTT. Combining the CDR3 with reference TRBV5-6 and TRBJ2-3 gives the whole variable domain DAGVTQSPTHLIKTRGQQVTLRCSPKSGHDTVSWYQQALGQGPQFIFQYYEEEERQRGNFPDRFSGHQFPNYSSELNVNALLLGDSALYLCASSLRTSGGAADTQYFGPGTRLTVL.

This chain connects TRBV18 to TRBJ1-5; TRBD1 matches 9 bases. Per the germline V gene, CDR1 is KGHSH and CDR2 is LQKENI. The V segment lost 2 bases and the J segment 4 bases; nucleotides outside the gene matches: 0. This CDR3 has 14 residues. The CDR3 region has the DNA TGTGCCAGCTCACCAGGACAGGGGAATCAGCCCCAGCATTTT. It specifies CASSPGQGNQPQHF.

The V call is TRBV7-9, the J call TRBJ1-4; TRBD1 is a possible D gene (5 bases). The length of the CDR3 is 15 residues. V lost 1 base, J lost 13 bases, and 19 bases lay in between. CDR1 and CDR2 from the germline V gene are SEHNR and FQNEAQ (reference sequence). The CDR3 sequence: CASSLGLDSYSALFF. CDR3 DNA: TGTGCCAGCAGCTTAGGTCTCGACAGTTATTCTGCACTGTTTTTT.

V and J are TRBV4-3 and TRBJ2-1, with TRBD2 identical over 8 bases. The CDR3 sequence is 17 residues long. J gave up 1 base and V 1 base, and 6 bases lay outside the gene matches. Germline lookup yields CDR1 LGHNA and CDR2 YSLEER. For the CDR3, the DNA is TGCGCCAGCAGCCAAGGGCCCGGGGGGGCATCCTACAATGAGCAGTTCTTC. It specifies CASSQGPGGASYNEQFF.